Below, one T cell receptor beta chain is given with its context. The antigen it recognizes is unknown. No much larger clone exists at a distance of one base, and base qualities are not known. Genomic DNA was extracted from sorted cells for sequencing of the TCRbeta CDR3 region. TCRbeta CDR3 regions were sequenced using the immunoSEQ Assay. TCRdb limited this immuneACCESS table to in-frame rearrangements with V and J called. A share of clones is missing; checked studies link under half to unresolved V genes, and the rest is unexplained. The sample contains some 67,000 clones, 85% of them found a single time. The ten biggest clones cover roughly 0.9% of the sample. This record comes from a study of OX40 agonist ivuxolimab in advanced cancers. Some background on the complete study: Ivuxolimab was an agonistic, fully human IgG2 monoclonal antibody directed against OX40 (CD134), a costimulatory receptor. The point of sequencing TCRbeta in the periphery was to test whether ivuxolimab changed TCR sequence diversity and drove clonal T-cell expansion. In the dose-escalation cohort, roughly four fifths of patients were male, and the mean age was roughly 60 years, with a range of roughly 20 to 80. The paper describes the monotherapy dose-escalation part (N ≈ 51 patients) of the phase I trial of ivuxolimab. Patients were allowed to have had prior anti-PD-1, anti-PD-L1 or anti-CTLA-4 therapy, and approximately 40% of the dose-escalation patients had previously received checkpoint inhibitors. Intravenous ivuxolimab was administered to patients every 2 weeks at six dose levels: 0.01, 0.1, 0.3, 1.5, 3 and 10 mg/kg. Partial responses occurred in three dose-escalation patients, of whom one had hepatocellular carcinoma and two had cutaneous melanoma. Among the 52 dose-escalation patients, around 20 had hepatocellular carcinoma, around 15 melanoma, 9 renal cell carcinoma and 9 head and neck cancer. Broad study findings and their caveats: Partial responders in the 0.1-3.0 mg/kg groups had among the lowest normalized peripheral clonal expansion, especially among CD8+ T cells. The antigen specificity of the clonally expanded peripheral T cells was not determined. At doses of 0.1 to 3.0 mg/kg, clonal expansion of both CD4+ and CD8+ blood T cells was observed from baseline to week 6. Low levels of normalized T-cell clonal expansion were also seen in some patients who did not respond. After ivuxolimab, more expanded clones were found on average in CD8+ T cells than in CD4+ T cells.

Counted from cysteine to phenylalanine, this CDR3 has 15 amino acids. The DNA shown is the 45-base CDR3, in frame from base 1. Here V drops 4 bases and J drops 2 bases, and the junction holds 10 bases not matched to any gene. The germline V gene supplies CDR1 SQVTM and CDR2 ANQGSEA. The trial excluded patients who had a history of autoimmune disease or who were on systemic immunosuppression. In every dose cohort, peripheral blood was drawn for TCR sequencing at baseline, cycle 4 day 1, and cycle 7 day 1. The samples were taken from a phase I, first-in-human, multicenter, open-label dose-escalation trial of ivuxolimab. Adults with locally advanced or metastatic melanoma, renal cell, hepatocellular, or head and neck squamous cell carcinoma were enrolled in the trial. CD4+ and CD8+ T cells were sorted separately from peripheral blood before TCR sequencing.

The clonotype originates from an adult with an advanced solid tumor such as melanoma, head and neck, liver or kidney cancer. This chain joins TRBV29-1 to TRBJ2-5; 7 bases in between match TRBD2. Here the sequenced sample was CD4+ or CD8+ T cells sorted from blood, taken in a trial of the OX40 agonist ivuxolimab. This receptor carries the CDR3 CSVGRTSFPQETQYF. The DNA reads TGCAGCGTTGGTAGGACTAGTTTCCCACAAGAGACCCAGTACTTC.